Each of the 6 T cell receptor beta chains below was sequenced from the same sample in a study of T cells in Graves' hyperthyroidism and ophthalmopathy. The CDR3 regions of TCR beta were amplified from RNA transcripts. A first-round RT-PCR of the TCR CDR3 used the HTBI primer set. TCRdb reprocessed the multiplex PCR reads via MiXCR and lists one record per CDR3 protein. Of under 350,000 distinct CDR3 sequences listed, about 14% are singletons. Sequencing was carried out using blood. The source of these receptors is a woman younger than 45 with Graves' hyperthyroidism that later progressed to Graves' ophthalmopathy.

The table lists this clonotype with a few counts. The J gene is TRBJ2-2, the V gene TRBV20-1, with 9 bases aligning to TRBD1. Germline CDR1 DFQATT, CDR2 SNEGSKA (reference sequence). J lost 5 bases, V lost 6 bases, and 7 bases had no gene match. CDR3 length equals 14 residues. CDR3 amino acids: CSASGQGRTGELFF. CDR3 DNA: TGCAGTGCCTCGGGACAGGGTAGGACCGGGGAGCTGTTTTTT.

In its sample, this clonotype was seen many times. The V gene is TRBV12-3 or TRBV12-4, the J gene TRBJ2-4, with 7 bases fitting TRBD2. V lost 2 bases, J lost 8 bases, and 9 bases stayed unmatched. The CDR3 is 15 amino acids. CDR3 bases: TGTGCCAGCAGTTTATGGTGGGAGGGCCAGTACATTCAGTACTTC. Translating gives CASSLWWEGQYIQYF.

This clonotype was counted ten times or more. The chain employs TRBV6-1 and TRBJ1-6; no clear D gene. The V gene's germline CDR1 is MNHNS and CDR2 SASEGT. The CDR3 consists of 16 residues. V was clipped by 7 bases and J by 5 bases, with 18 bases between them. Here the CDR3 DNA reads TGTGCCAGCACCCGACATCTTTCCGAGGATAATTCACCCCTCCACTTT. Encoded protein: CASTRHLSEDNSPLHF.

The rearrangement links TRBV19 to TRBJ1-5; 10 nucleotides agree with TRBD1. Per the germline V gene, CDR1 is LNHDA and CDR2 is SQIVND (reference sequence). The trim removed 7 bases at V and 8 bases at J, leaving 5 bases unmatched. The CDR3 length is 13 residues. In DNA, the CDR3 is TGTGCCAGTACAAGGGACAGGGGAGAGCCCCAGCATTTT. Its translation is CASTRDRGEPQHF. Combining the CDR3 with reference TRBV19 and TRBJ1-5 gives the whole variable domain DGGITQSPKYLFRKEGQNVTLSCEQNLNHDAMYWYRQDPGQGLRLIYYSQIVNDFQKGDIAEGYSVSREKKESFPLTVTSAQKNPTAFYLCASTRDRGEPQHFGDGTRLSIL.

This clonotype was seen more than once but under ten times. V is TRBV4-3 and J is TRBJ2-7; 8 bases agree with TRBD1. The junction had 13 bases not matched to a gene; V was cut back by 4 bases and J by 5 bases. The CDR3 consists of 16 residues. Per the germline V gene, CDR1 is LGHNA and CDR2 is YSLEER. CDR3 nucleotides: TGCGCCAGCAGCCCCGGACAGGGTTTAAGTGGCGACGAGCAGTACTTC. It translates to CASSPGQGLSGDEQYF.

The chain couples TRBV4-1 to TRBJ1-5; D possibly corresponds to TRBD1 (6 bases). Per the germline V gene, CDR1 is MGHRA and CDR2 is YSYEKL. V lost 1 base to trimming and J lost 4 bases, with 14 bases between them. The CDR3 runs to 16 residues. CDR3 in amino acids: CASSQVQGWRNQPQHF. The CDR3 DNA sequence: TGCGCCAGCAGCCAAGTGCAGGGGTGGAGGAATCAGCCCCAGCATTTT.